This TCR gamma chain was identified in a study of intestinal T cells in coeliac disease. Study results and caveats: Using TRD kmers, classification was 22 of 22 correct; leave-one-out accuracy reportedly around 91%.

Germline V lookup: CDR1 EGSNGY, CDR2 YDSYNSKV. V lost 5 bases, J lost 4 bases, and 20 bases stayed unmatched. This CDR3 spans 17 amino acids. Note on this clone: Its antigen remains unidentified.

Genomic DNA came from ten 5-µm formalin-fixed paraffin-embedded scrolls per case. Surplus formalin-fixed paraffin-embedded duodenal biopsies not needed for diagnosis were used, fully anonymised. LymphoTrack primers amplified TRG sequences from about 200 ng of biopsy DNA. TCRdb re-called the multiplex PCR reads via CATT. Among under 850 gamma-chain clones listed, approximately 50% were seen once. The clonotype originates from a human donor with celiac disease. The rearrangement joins TRGV2 to TRGJ1 or TRGJ2. Sequencing used a duodenal biopsy. Written as DNA, the CDR3 is TGTGCCACCTGGGGACGGGGGGAGGTTTTAGGCTATTATAAGAAACTCTTT. Its translation: CATWGRGEVLGYYKKLF.